These T cell receptor beta chains were read from a single sample in a study of blood T cell repertoires in COVID-19. TCRdb's copy holds only in-frame clones and misses some; the assay was immunoSEQ multiplex PCR. The data contain roughly 300,000 clones, approximately 88% of them singletons. Sequenced input: peripheral blood. These receptors were collected from a human donor with COVID-19, enrolled during active disease. The donor label of this sample is uncertain. Each CDR3 is given with its conserved first and last residue. A D gene is named only where the DNA matches it firmly. For some rows the clone size is stated as once, few or many, or as a class when expanded; others skip it.

>12|TRBJ1-4|few|-|TRBV30
TGTGCCTGGAGTTCGGCTAATGAAAAACTGTTTTTT
CAWSSANEKLFF
>19|TRBJ1-4|-|-|TRBV20-1
TGCAGTGCTAGTCCCGGGGAGGCAGGGTGGAGTCTGGTTAATGAAAAACTGTTTTTT
CSASPGEAGWSLVNEKLFF
>16|TRBJ1-1|-|-|TRBV4-3
TGCGCCAGCAGCCATGCTCAGGGGCGCGGCAACACTGAAGCTTTCTTT
CASSHAQGRGNTEAFF
>17|TRBJ2-3|-|TRBD2|TRBV7-2
TGTGCCAGCAGCCCACGGACTAGCGGCCTTCGCACAGATACGCAGTATTTT
CASSPRTSGLRTDTQYF
>13|TRBJ1-5|-|TRBD1|TRBV12-3/TRBV12-4
TGTGCCAGCAGTTTACGACAGGGACAGCCCCAGCATTTT
CASSLRQGQPQHF
>14|TRBJ2-7|-|-|TRBV3-1/TRBV3-2
TGTGCCAGCAGCCTAAATCCGGGGGACTCCGAGCAGTACTTC
CASSLNPGDSEQYF
>15|TRBJ2-3|-|-|TRBV7-6
TGTGCCAGCAGCCCGCGGACAAGTCGCACAGATACGCAGTATTTT
CASSPRTSRTDTQYF
>14|TRBJ1-2|-|TRBD1|TRBV29-1
TGCAGCGTTGACGAGGCAGGGGGCAGTGGAGGCTACACCTTC
CSVDEAGGSGGYTF
>11|TRBJ2-1|-|-|TRBV12-3/TRBV12-4
TGTGCCAGCAGCACGGGAGACGAGCAGTTCTTC
CASSTGDEQFF
>14|TRBJ2-1|-|-|TRBV27
TGTGCCAGCAGGGCCGGGACTGAGTCCAGTGAGCAGTTCTTC
CASRAGTESSEQFF
>18|TRBJ2-1|few|TRBD2|TRBV4-1
TGCGCCAGCAGCCAACCCCCGTCGAGCGGGAGAACTGGCAATGAGCAGTTCTTC
CASSQPPSSGRTGNEQFF
>12|TRBJ1-3|-|-|TRBV29-1
TGCAGCGCAAGAGACAGTGGGGACACCATATATTTT
CSARDSGDTIYF
>12|TRBJ1-3|-|-|TRBV12-3/TRBV12-4
TGTGCCAGCAGTTTACTGGGAAACACCATATATTTT
CASSLLGNTIYF
>15|TRBJ1-6|-|TRBD1|TRBV19
TGTGCCAGTAGTGGCGGACAGGGGAGGAATTCACCCCTCCACTTT
CASSGGQGRNSPLHF
>15|TRBJ1-4|-|-|TRBV7-2
TGTGCCAGCAGCTGGCGGGACCCTGTTAATGAAAAACTGTTTTTT
CASSWRDPVNEKLFF
>15|TRBJ2-7|once|TRBD2|TRBV7-9
TGTGCCAGCAGCTTAGCTCGGGAGGGCCGGAGAGAGCAGTACTTC
CASSLAREGRREQYF
>13|TRBJ2-1|-|-|TRBV19
TGTGCCAGTAGTCCGTGGGAGTACAATGAGCAGTTCTTC
CASSPWEYNEQFF
>15|TRBJ1-6|-|TRBD1|TRBV2
TGTGCCAGCAGTGAACGGGGACAGGATAATTCACCCCTCCACTTT
CASSERGQDNSPLHF
>16|TRBJ1-3|-|-|TRBV25-1
TGTGCCAGCAGTGAAATCACAGGGACCTCTGGAAACACCATATATTTT
CASSEITGTSGNTIYF
>16|TRBJ1-2|-|TRBD1|TRBV28
TGTGCCAGCAGCCTCTTAGACCCGGGACAGGGGGGTGGCTACACCTTC
CASSLLDPGQGGGYTF
>15|TRBJ1-6|-|TRBD1|TRBV27
TGTGCCAGCAGTTTCCAGACAGGGGTCGGTTCACCCCTCCACTTT
CASSFQTGVGSPLHF
>17|TRBJ2-2|-|TRBD2|TRBV7-8
TGTGCCAGCAGCTTCTTCGTGGGACTAGCGGGGACCGGGGAGCTGTTTTTT
CASSFFVGLAGTGELFF
>13|TRBJ1-5|-|-|TRBV19
TGTGCCAGTAGTAGCAGGGGTAATCAGCCCCAGCATTTT
CASSSRGNQPQHF
>12|TRBJ2-3|once|-|TRBV28
TGTGCCAGCAGTCCTAACACAGATACGCAGTATTTT
CASSPNTDTQYF
>13|TRBJ1-1|-|-|TRBV14
TGTGCCAGCAGCCAAGTACTTAGTACTGAAGCTTTCTTT
CASSQVLSTEAFF
>14|TRBJ2-7|-|TRBD1|TRBV27
TGTGCCAGCAGTTTAACCCAGGGGGCGGCCGAGCAGTACTTC
CASSLTQGAAEQYF
>14|TRBJ2-7|few|TRBD1|TRBV5-1
TGCGCCAGCAGCTTGGGGACAGGAACGGGGGAGCAGTACTTC
CASSLGTGTGEQYF
>13|TRBJ1-1|once|-|TRBV28
TGTGCCAGCATTCGACAGTCTAACACTGAAGCTTTCTTT
CASIRQSNTEAFF
>14|TRBJ1-6|-|-|TRBV18
TGTGCCAGCTCACCAACACAGGGAAGTTCACCCCTCCACTTT
CASSPTQGSSPLHF
>15|TRBJ2-7|few|TRBD2|TRBV28
TGTGCCAGCAGAAATCAACTAGCGGGAGAGTACGAGCAGTACTTC
CASRNQLAGEYEQYF
>19|TRBJ2-3|-|-|TRBV12-1
TGTGCCAGCAGCCGCCCCATGGGGACTAGCGGGGGGAGTCGAGATACGCAGTATTTT
CASSRPMGTSGGSRDTQYF
>16|TRBJ2-3|-|TRBD1|TRBV5-1
TGCGCCAGCAACAAAGGGACAGGGTATAACACAGATACGCAGTATTTT
CASNKGTGYNTDTQYF
>18|TRBJ2-3|-|TRBD2|TRBV4-2
TGTGCCAGCAGCCAAGATGTGGGGCTAGCGGGCAGCACAGATACGCAGTATTTT
CASSQDVGLAGSTDTQYF
>15|TRBJ1-5|-|-|TRBV6-1
TGTGCCAGCAGTGAAGGGGCAGGGTACAATCAGCCCCAGCATTTT
CASSEGAGYNQPQHF
>16|TRBJ2-4|-|-|TRBV19
TGTGCCAGTAGTATGGGAGCGGATGCGGCCAAAAACATTCAGTACTTC
CASSMGADAAKNIQYF
>13|TRBJ2-1|-|-|TRBV12-5
TGTGCTAGTGGTTTGGTCTTTCTCCAGGGACAGTTCTTC
CASGLVFLQGQFF
>15|TRBJ1-6|-|-|TRBV28
TGTGCCAGCAGTTACGGACAGTCGCAGGGTTCACCCCTCCACTTT
CASSYGQSQGSPLHF
>15|TRBJ2-3|-|TRBD2|TRBV7-2
TGTGCCAGCAGTTCAACCGGGACTAGCGCAGATACGCAGTATTTT
CASSSTGTSADTQYF
>19|TRBJ2-6|-|TRBD2|TRBV3-1/TRBV3-2
TGTGCCAGCAGCCAACGGGTCGCGGGAGGGAGCTCTGGGGCCAACGTCCTGACTTTC
CASSQRVAGGSSGANVLTF
>16|TRBJ2-3|-|TRBD2|TRBV19
TGTGCCAGTAGCCCGGCTAGCGGGTTTAGCACAGATACGCAGTATTTT
CASSPASGFSTDTQYF
>17|TRBJ1-3|-|-|TRBV9
TGTGCCAGCAGCGTAGTCCCCTTCAGGTCTCCTGGAAACACCATATATTTT
CASSVVPFRSPGNTIYF
>18|TRBJ2-6|-|TRBD1|TRBV28
TGTGCCAGCATCCACTCCGGGACAGGGGGCGTCGGGGCCAACGTCCTGACTTTC
CASIHSGTGGVGANVLTF
>15|TRBJ1-4|-|-|TRBV18
TGTGCCAGCTCAGGAGGCTTAGCAACTAATGAAAAACTGTTTTTT
CASSGGLATNEKLFF
>18|TRBJ2-5|-|TRBD2|TRBV27
TGTGCCAGCAGTTTCCGACACTGGACTAGCGGCATCCAAGAGACCCAGTACTTC
CASSFRHWTSGIQETQYF
>16|TRBJ2-2|-|TRBD2|TRBV7-3
TGTGCCAGCAGCTTTTATTTAGCGGGTAACACCGGGGAGCTGTTTTTT
CASSFYLAGNTGELFF
>17|TRBJ1-2|-|-|TRBV6-1
TGTGCCAGCAGTGCCCAGTACAGCGGGGTTCTAGGCTATGGCTACACCTTC
CASSAQYSGVLGYGYTF
>16|TRBJ2-6|once|-|TRBV2
TGTGCCAGCAGTGACGACAATCCGTCTGGGGCCAACGTCCTGACTTTC
CASSDDNPSGANVLTF
>14|TRBJ1-5|-|-|TRBV14
TGTGCCAGCAGCCAAGGGGCGGGGGGTCAGCCCCAGCATTTT
CASSQGAGGQPQHF
>19|TRBJ2-3|-|-|TRBV7-2
TGTGCCAGCAGCTTACGCTGGGCGGGCGGTGCCCTCGGAACAGATACGCAGTATTTT
CASSLRWAGGALGTDTQYF
>15|TRBJ2-5|-|-|TRBV6-5
TGTGCCAGCAGTTCGTATCAGAATTTCCAAGAGACCCAGTACTTC
CASSSYQNFQETQYF
>13|TRBJ2-2|-|-|TRBV5-1
TGCGCCAGCAGCCGGGATTCGACCGGGGAGCTGTTTTTT
CASSRDSTGELFF
>15|TRBJ2-2|-|-|TRBV7-7
TGTGCTAGCAGCGGTGAGGGTATGAGCACCGGGGAGCTGTTTTTT
CASSGEGMSTGELFF
>14|TRBJ1-1|-|TRBD1|TRBV6-6
TGTGCCAGCAGAAAGGGGGCGCGGGACACTGAAGCTTTCTTT
CASRKGARDTEAFF